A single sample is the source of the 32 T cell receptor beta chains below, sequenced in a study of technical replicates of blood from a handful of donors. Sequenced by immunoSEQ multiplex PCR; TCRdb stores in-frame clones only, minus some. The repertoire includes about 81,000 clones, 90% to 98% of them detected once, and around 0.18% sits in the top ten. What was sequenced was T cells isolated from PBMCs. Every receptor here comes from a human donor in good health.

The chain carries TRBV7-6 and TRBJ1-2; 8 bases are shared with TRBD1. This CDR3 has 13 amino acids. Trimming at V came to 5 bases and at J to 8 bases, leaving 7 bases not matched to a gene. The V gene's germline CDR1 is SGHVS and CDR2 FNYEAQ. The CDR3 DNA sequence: TGTGCCAGCAGCGAAGACAGGGGTGGCGGCTACACCTTC. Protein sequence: CASSEDRGGGYTF.

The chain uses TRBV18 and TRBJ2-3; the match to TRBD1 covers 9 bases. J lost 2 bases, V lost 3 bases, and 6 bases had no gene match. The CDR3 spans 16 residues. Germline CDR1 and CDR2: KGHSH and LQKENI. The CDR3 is CASSPLDRGHTDTQYF. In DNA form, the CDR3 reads TGTGCCAGCTCACCCTTGGACAGGGGTCACACAGATACGCAGTATTTT.

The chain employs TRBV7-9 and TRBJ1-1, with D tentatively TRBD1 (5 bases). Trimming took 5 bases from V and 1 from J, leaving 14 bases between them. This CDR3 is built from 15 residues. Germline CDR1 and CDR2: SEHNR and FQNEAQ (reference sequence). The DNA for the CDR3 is TGTGCCAGCAGCCCAGGGCCCGCGGAGAACACTGAAGCTTTCTTT. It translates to CASSPGPAENTEAFF. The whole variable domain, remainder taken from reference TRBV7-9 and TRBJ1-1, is DTGVSQNPRHKITKRGQNVTFRCDPISEHNRLYWYRQTLGQGPEFLTYFQNEAQLEKSRLLSDRFSAERPKGSFSTLEIQRTEQGDSAMYLCASSPGPAENTEAFFGQGTRLTVV.

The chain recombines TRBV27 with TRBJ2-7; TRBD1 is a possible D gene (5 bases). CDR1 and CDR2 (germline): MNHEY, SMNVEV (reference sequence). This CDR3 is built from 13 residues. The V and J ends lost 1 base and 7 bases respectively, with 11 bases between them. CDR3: CASSLWSGREQYF. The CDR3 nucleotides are TGTGCCAGCAGTTTATGGTCAGGGCGGGAGCAGTACTTC.

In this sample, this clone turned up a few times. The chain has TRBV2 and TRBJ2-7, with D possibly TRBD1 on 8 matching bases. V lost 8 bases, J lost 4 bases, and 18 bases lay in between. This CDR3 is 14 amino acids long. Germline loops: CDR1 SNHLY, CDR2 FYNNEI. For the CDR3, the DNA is TGTGCCAGCGGATACACAGGGGGGGAATACGAGCAGTACTTC. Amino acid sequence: CASGYTGGEYEQYF.

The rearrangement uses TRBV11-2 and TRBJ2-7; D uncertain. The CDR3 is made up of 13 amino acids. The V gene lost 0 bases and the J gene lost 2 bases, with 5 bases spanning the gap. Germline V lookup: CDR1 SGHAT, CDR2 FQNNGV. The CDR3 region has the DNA TGTGCCAGCAGCTTAGATCGGGCCTACGAGCAGTACTTC. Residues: CASSLDRAYEQYF. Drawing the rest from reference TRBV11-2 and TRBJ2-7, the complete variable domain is EAGVAQSPRYKIIEKRQSVAFWCNPISGHATLYWYQQILGQGPKLLIQFQNNGVVDDSQLPKDRFSAERLKGVDSTLKIQPAKLEDSAVYLCASSLDRAYEQYFGPGTRLTVT.

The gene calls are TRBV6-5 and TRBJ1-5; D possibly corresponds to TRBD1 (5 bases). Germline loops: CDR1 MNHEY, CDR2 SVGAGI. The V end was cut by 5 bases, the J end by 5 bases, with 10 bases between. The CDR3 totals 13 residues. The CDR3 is CASSQGRDQPQHF. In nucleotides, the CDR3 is TGTGCCAGCAGTCAGGGTCGCGATCAGCCCCAGCATTTT.

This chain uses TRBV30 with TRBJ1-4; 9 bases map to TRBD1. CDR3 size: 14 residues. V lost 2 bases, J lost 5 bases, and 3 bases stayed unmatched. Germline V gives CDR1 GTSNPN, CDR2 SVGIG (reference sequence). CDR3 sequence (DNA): TGTGCCTGGAGTCTTGACAGGGGGAATGAAAAACTGTTTTTT. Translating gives CAWSLDRGNEKLFF.

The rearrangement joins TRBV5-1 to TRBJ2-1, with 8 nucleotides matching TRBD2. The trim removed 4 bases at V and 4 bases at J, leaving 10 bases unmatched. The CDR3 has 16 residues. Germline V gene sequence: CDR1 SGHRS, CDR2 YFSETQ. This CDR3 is CASSPTAGAYYNEQFF. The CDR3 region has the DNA TGCGCCAGCAGCCCAACAGCGGGAGCGTATTACAATGAGCAGTTCTTC.

The CDR3 loop is CASSQSSGRGGDTQYF. The DNA for the CDR3 is TGCGCCAGCAGCCAATCCAGCGGGAGAGGAGGAGATACGCAGTATTTT. The rearrangement links TRBV4-1 to TRBJ2-3; 8 bases align to TRBD2. The CDR3 length is 16 residues. Trimming at V came to 2 bases and at J to 5 bases, leaving 9 bases not matched to a gene. Germline lookup yields CDR1 MGHRA and CDR2 YSYEKL.

The CDR3 protein is CASSGQVPYGYTF. Written as DNA, the CDR3 is TGTGCCAGCAGTGGACAGGTTCCTTATGGCTACACCTTC. The J gene is TRBJ1-2, the V gene TRBV25-1; possibly TRBD1 for D (6 bases). This CDR3 is built from 13 residues. From germline, CDR1 is MGHDK and CDR2 SYGVNS. V lost 4 bases to trimming and J lost 5 bases, with 11 bases between them.

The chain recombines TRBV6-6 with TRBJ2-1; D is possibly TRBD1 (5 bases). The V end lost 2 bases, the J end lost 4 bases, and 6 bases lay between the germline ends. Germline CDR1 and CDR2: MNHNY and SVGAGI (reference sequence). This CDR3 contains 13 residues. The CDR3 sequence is CASSYGAYNEQFF. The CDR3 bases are TGTGCCAGCAGTTACGGGGCGTACAATGAGCAGTTCTTC.

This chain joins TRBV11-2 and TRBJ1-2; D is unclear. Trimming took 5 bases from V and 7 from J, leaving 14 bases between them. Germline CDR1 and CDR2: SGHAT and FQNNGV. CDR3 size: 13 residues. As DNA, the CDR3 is TGTGCCAGCAGCCCGGAGCGGAGCGCTGGCTACACCTTC. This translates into CASSPERSAGYTF.

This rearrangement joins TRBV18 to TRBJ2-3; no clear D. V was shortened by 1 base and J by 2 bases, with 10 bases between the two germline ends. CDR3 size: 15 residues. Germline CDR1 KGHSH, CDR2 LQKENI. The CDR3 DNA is TGTGCCAGCTCACCACTGCAGCGTTCCACAGATACGCAGTATTTT. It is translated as CASSPLQRSTDTQYF.

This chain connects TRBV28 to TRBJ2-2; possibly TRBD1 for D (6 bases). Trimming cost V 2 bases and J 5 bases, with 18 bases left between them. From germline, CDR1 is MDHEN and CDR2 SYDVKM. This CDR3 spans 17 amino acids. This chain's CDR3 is CASSLGLGMGATGELFF. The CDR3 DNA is TGTGCCAGCAGTTTAGGGCTGGGGATGGGGGCGACCGGGGAGCTGTTTTTT.

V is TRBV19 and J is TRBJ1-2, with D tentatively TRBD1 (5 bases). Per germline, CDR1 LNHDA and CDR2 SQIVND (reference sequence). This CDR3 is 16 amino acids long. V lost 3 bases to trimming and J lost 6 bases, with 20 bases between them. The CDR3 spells CASSIHKEWQGNGYTF. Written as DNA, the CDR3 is TGTGCCAGTAGTATCCATAAGGAGTGGCAGGGTAATGGCTACACCTTC.

The CDR3 reads CASSQNPTLALQETQYF. The CDR3 nucleotides read TGTGCCAGCAGCCAAAATCCCACCCTAGCCCTCCAAGAGACCCAGTACTTC. The chain employs TRBV4-2 and TRBJ2-5; a weak D match, TRBD2 (5 bases). Germline V lookup: CDR1 LGHNA, CDR2 YNFKEQ. Trimming removed 2 bases at V and 1 base at J, with 17 bases between. The CDR3 sequence is 17 residues long.

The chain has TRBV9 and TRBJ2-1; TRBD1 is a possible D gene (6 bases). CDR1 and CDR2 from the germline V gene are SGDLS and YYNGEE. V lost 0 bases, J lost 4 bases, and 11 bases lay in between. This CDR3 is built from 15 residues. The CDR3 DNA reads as TGTGCCAGCAGCGTAGTTGGCAGGGGATACAATGAGCAGTTCTTC. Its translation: CASSVVGRGYNEQFF.

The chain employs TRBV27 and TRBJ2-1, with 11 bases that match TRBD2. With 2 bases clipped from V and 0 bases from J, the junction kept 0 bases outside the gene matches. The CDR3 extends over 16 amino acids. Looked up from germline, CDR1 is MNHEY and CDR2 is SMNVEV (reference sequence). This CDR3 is CASSLTSGSSYNEQFF. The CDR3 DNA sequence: TGTGCCAGCAGTTTAACTAGCGGGAGCTCCTACAATGAGCAGTTCTTC.

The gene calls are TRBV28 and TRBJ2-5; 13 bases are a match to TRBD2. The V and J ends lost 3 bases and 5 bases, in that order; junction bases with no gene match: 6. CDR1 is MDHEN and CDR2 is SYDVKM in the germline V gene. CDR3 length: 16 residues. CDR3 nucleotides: TGTGCCAGCAGTTTTGGGACTAGCGGGATGGCGGAGACCCAGTACTTC. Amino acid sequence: CASSFGTSGMAETQYF.

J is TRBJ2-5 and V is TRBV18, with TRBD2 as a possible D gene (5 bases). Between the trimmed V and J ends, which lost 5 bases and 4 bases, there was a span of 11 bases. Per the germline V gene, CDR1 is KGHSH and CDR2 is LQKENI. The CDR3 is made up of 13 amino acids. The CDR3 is CASSWGDGETQYF. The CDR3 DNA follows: TGTGCCAGCTCATGGGGAGACGGAGAGACCCAGTACTTC.

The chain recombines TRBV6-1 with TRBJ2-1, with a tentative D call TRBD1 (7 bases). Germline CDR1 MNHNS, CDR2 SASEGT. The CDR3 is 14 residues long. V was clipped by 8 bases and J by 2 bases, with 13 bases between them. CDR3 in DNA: TGTGCCAGCGAGAGGAGGGGGCCCTACAATGAGCAGTTCTTC. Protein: CASERRGPYNEQFF.

DNA for the CDR3: TGTGCCAGCAGCGCAGGGACAAGAACAAACTATGGCTACACCTTC. Amino acids: CASSAGTRTNYGYTF. This chain joins TRBV5-4 and TRBJ1-2, with TRBD1 as a possible D gene (6 bases). Germline V CDR1 and CDR2: SGHNT, YYREEE (reference sequence). This CDR3 region has 15 residues. With 4 bases removed from V and 2 bases from J, the gap between germline ends came to 15 bases.

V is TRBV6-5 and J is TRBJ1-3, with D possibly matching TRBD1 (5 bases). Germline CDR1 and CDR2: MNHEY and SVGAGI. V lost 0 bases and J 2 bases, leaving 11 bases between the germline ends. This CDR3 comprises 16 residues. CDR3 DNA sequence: TGTGCCAGCAGTTACTCTCCAGGGAAGGCTGGAAACACCATATATTTT. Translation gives CASSYSPGKAGNTIYF.

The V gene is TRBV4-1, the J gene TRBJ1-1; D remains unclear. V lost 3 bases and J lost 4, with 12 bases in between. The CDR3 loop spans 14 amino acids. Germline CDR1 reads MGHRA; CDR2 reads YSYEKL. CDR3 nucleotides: TGCGCCAGCAGCCATCCCTCTACCCGCACTGAAGCTTTCTTT. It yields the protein CASSHPSTRTEAFF.

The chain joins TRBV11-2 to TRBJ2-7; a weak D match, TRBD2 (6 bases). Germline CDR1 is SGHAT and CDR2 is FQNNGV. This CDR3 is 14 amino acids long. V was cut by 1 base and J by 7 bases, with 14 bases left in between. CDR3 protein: CASSLVRESGEQYF. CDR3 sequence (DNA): TGTGCCAGCAGCTTAGTCCGGGAGAGTGGAGAGCAGTACTTC.

CDR3 bases: TGTGCCAGCATGGGAGAGTATAGCAATCAGCCCCAGCATTTT. It encodes CASMGEYSNQPQHF. The chain combines TRBV6-6 with TRBJ1-5; D unresolved. The V and J ends lost 7 bases and 0 bases respectively, with 10 bases between them. The CDR3 covers 14 residues. Germline V gives CDR1 MNHNY, CDR2 SVGAGI (reference sequence).

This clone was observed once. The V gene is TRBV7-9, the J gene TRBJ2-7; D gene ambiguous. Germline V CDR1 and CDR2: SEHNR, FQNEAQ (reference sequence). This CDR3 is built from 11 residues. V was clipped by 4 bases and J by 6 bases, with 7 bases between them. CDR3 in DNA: TGTGCCAGCAGCTCCCCGGGCGAGCAGTACTTC. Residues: CASSSPGEQYF.

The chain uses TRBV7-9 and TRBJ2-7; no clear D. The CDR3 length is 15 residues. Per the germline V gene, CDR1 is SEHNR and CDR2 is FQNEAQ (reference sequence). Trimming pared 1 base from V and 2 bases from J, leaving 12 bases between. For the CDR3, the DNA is TGTGCCAGCAGCTTAGTTTCAGGTGCGACCTACGAGCAGTACTTC. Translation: CASSLVSGATYEQYF.

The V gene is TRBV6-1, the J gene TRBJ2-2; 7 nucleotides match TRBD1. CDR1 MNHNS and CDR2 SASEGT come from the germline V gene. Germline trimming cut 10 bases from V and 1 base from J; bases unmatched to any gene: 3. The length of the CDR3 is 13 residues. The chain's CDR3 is CAITGENTGELFF. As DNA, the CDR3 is TGTGCCATTACAGGGGAGAACACCGGGGAGCTGTTTTTT.

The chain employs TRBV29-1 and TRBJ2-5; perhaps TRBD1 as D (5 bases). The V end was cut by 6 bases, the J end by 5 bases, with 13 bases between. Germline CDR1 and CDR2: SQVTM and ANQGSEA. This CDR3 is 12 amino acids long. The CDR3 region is CSVGRVSETQYF. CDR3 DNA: TGCAGCGTGGGCAGGGTCAGCGAGACCCAGTACTTC.

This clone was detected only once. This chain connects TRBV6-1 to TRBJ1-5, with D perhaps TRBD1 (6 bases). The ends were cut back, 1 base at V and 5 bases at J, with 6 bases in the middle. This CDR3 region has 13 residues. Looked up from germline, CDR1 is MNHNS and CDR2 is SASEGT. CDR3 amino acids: CASSEGGHQPQHF. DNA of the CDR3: TGTGCCAGCAGTGAAGGGGGGCATCAGCCCCAGCATTTT.